The entry below gives a single TCR beta chain sequence along with its context. The data derive from a study of early T cells in non-severe SARS-CoV-2 infection. TCRdb fed the 5' RACE reads into MiXCR, producing one record per CDR3 protein. Of 85,000 to 100,000 distinct CDR3 sequences listed, 8% to 13% are singletons. V lost 6 bases and J 2 bases, leaving 18 bases between the germline ends. This CDR3 has 16 amino acids. Germline-derived CDR1 and CDR2 are KGHSH and LQKENI. Material: whole blood. The receptor was isolated from an adult who was a healthcare worker with PCR-confirmed SARS-CoV-2 infection or an uninfected control (not recorded which). The chain links TRBV18 to TRBJ2-3, with D uncertain. The CDR3 sequence: CASSPPPITYTDTQYF. CDR3 DNA: TGTGCCAGCTCGCCGCCCCCGATAACATACACAGATACGCAGTATTTT.